This TCR beta chain comes out of a study of cytomegalovirus exposure and HLA in healthy donors. Whole-study results and caveats: Segments of the TCR beta V type were, in most cases, productive about 87% or about 30% of the time in an earlier analysis. Clonal expansion was found to be greater in HLA-associated TCR beta chains than in equally common others in a later analysis.

The CDR3 loop spans 17 amino acids. Trimming stripped 5 bases from V and 7 bases from J, with 26 bases between. Germline CDR1 reads SGHVS; CDR2 reads FNYEAQ. Concerning this clone: The antigen is unknown.

The study ran its PCR with 60 Vbeta and 13 Jbeta primers. As processed by the authors: An analysis performed later counted 70 million to 90 million unique TCR beta chains (roughly 11 million of them shared). Some clones are missing from TCRdb's copy, which holds only in-frame ones; the method was immunoSEQ multiplex PCR. V, J and clone size are taken as reported in that table, and D and trimming were inferred from the DNA itself. This sample lists about 200,000 clones; its ten largest clones have less than 0.9%. This chain joins TRBV7-6 and TRBJ1-2; D not certain. The receptor's source is a boy between 10 and 17 years old in good health and CMV-seronegative. The material sequenced was PBMCs. CDR3 nucleotides: TGTGCCAGCAGCGCGGGAGGCGACCCGCGCCTGGTGGGTGGCTACACCTTC. This gives the protein CASSAGGDPRLVGGYTF.